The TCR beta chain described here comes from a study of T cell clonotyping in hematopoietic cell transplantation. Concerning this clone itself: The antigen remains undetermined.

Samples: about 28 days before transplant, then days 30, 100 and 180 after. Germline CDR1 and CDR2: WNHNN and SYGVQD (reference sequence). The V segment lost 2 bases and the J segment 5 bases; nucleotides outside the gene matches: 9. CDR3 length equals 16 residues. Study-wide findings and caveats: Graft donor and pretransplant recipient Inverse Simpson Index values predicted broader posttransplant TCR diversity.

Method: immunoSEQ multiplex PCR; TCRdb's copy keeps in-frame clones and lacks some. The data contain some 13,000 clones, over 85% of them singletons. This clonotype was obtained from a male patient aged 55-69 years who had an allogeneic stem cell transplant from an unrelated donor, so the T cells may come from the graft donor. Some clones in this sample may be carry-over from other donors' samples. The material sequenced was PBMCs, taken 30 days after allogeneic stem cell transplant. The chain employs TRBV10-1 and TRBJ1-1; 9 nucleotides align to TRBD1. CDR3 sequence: CASSERDREGGTEAFF. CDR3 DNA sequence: TGCGCCAGCAGTGAGCGGGACAGGGAAGGGGGAACTGAAGCTTTCTTT.